This TCR beta chain was recovered during a study of control samples from healthy donors and cancer patients. This table comes from immunoSEQ multiplex PCR, and its TCRdb copy is limited to in-frame clones, with some not included. The sample has about 85,000 clones, about nine tenths seen once. The CDR3 is made up of 18 amino acids. Germline values: CDR1 LNHDA, CDR2 SQIVND (reference sequence). V shed 6 bases and J 3 bases; nucleotides not matched to a gene: 16. The source of this sequence is a woman between 18 and 29 years old in good health. V is TRBV19 and J is TRBJ1-4; 7 positions agree with TRBD1. Sequencing was done on a sample of blood. CDR3 region: CASRRPGGGGLSNEKLFF. The CDR3 region has the DNA TGTGCCAGTAGACGCCCCGGTGGAGGGGGCCTGTCTAATGAAAAACTGTTTTTT.